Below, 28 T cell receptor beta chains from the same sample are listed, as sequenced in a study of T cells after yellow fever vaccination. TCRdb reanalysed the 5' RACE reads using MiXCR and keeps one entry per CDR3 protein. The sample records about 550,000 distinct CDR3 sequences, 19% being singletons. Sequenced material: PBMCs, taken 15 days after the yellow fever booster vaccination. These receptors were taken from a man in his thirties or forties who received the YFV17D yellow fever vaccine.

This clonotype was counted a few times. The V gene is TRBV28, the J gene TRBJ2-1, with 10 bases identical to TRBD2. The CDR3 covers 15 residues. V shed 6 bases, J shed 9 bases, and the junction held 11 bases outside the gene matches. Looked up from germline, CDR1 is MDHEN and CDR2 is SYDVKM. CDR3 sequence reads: CASRLRLAGVSEQFF. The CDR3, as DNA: TGTGCCAGCAGACTGAGGCTAGCGGGAGTATCTGAGCAGTTCTTC.

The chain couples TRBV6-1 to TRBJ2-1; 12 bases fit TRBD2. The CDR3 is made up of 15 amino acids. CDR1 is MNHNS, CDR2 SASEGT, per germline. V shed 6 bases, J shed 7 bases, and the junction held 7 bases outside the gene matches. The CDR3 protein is CASRKLAGGINEQFF. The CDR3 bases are TGTGCCAGCAGAAAGCTAGCGGGAGGGATAAATGAGCAGTTCTTC.

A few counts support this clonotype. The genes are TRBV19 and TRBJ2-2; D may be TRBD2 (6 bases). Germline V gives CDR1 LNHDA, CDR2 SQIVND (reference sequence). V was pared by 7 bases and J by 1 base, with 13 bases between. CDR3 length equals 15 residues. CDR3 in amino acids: CASKAKRVNTGELFF. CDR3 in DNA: TGTGCCAGTAAGGCTAAGCGGGTGAACACCGGGGAGCTGTTTTTT.

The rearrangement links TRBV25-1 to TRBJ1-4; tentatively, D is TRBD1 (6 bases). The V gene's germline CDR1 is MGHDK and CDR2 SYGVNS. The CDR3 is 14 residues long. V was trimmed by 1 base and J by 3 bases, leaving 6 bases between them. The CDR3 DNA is TGTGCCAGCAGTGAATGGACAGCTAATGAAAAACTGTTTTTT. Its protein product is CASSEWTANEKLFF.

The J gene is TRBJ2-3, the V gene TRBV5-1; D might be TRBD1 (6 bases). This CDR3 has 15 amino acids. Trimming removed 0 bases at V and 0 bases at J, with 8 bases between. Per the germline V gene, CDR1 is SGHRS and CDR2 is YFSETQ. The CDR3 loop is CASSLGTDSTDTQYF. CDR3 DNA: TGCGCCAGCAGCTTGGGGACAGACAGCACAGATACGCAGTATTTT.

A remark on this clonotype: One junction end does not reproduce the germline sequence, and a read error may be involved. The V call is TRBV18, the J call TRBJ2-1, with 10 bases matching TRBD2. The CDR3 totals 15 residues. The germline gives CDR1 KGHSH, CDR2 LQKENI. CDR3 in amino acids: CASSPQSGRAGEQFF. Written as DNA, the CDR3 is TGTGCCAGCTCGCCACAAAGCGGGAGGGCCGGTGAGCAGTTCTTC.

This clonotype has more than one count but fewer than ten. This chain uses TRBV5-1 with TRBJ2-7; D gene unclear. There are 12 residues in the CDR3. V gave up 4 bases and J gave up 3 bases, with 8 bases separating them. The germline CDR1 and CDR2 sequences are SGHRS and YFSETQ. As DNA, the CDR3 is TGCGCCAGCAGCCCCGACGACTACGAGCAGTACTTC. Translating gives CASSPDDYEQYF. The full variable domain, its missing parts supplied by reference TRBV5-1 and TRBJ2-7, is KAGVTQTPRYLIKTRGQQVTLSCSPISGHRSVSWYQQTPGQGLQFLFEYFSETQRNKGNFPGRFSGRQFSNSRSEMNVSTLELGDSALYLCASSPDDYEQYFGPGTRLTVT.

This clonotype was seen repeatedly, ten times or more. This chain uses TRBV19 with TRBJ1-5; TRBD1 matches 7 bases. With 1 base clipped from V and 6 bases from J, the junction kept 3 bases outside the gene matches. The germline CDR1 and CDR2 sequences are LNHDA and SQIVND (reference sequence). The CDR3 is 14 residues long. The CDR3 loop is CASSIGGTAQPQHF. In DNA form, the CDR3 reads TGTGCCAGTAGTATAGGAGGGACAGCTCAGCCCCAGCATTTT.

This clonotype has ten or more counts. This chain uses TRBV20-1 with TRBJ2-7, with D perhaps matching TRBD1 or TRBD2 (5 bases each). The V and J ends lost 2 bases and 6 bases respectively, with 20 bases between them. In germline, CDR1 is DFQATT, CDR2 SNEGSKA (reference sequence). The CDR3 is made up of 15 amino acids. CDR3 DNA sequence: TGCAGTGCTAGATCTTCCCTCGGGACCGTGGGCGAGCAGTACTTC. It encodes CSARSSLGTVGEQYF.

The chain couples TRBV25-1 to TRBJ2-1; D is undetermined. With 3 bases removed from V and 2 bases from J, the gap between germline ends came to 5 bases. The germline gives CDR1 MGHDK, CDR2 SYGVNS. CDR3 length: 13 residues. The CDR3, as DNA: TGTGCCAGCAGTGATATCCCCTACAATGAGCAGTTCTTC. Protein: CASSDIPYNEQFF.

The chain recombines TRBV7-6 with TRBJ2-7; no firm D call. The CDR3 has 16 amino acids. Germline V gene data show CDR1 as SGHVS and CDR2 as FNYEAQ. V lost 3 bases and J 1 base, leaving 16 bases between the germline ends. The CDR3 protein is CASSLDRQTQSYEQYF. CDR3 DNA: TGTGCCAGCAGCTTGGACCGGCAGACTCAATCCTACGAGCAGTACTTC.

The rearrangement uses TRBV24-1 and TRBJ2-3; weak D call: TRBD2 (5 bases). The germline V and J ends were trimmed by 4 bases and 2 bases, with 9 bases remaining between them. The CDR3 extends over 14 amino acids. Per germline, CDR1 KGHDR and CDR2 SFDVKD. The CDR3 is CATSEGLATDTQYF. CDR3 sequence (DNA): TGTGCCACCAGTGAAGGTCTAGCCACAGATACGCAGTATTTT.

This CDR3 is CASSLAGAINEQFF. The CDR3 coding sequence is TGTGCCAGCAGCTTAGCGGGAGCGATCAATGAGCAGTTCTTC. The chain carries TRBV7-8 and TRBJ2-1, with TRBD2 as a possible D gene (5 bases). CDR1 is SGHVS, CDR2 FQNEAQ, per germline. The CDR3 sequence is 14 residues long. V was pared by 0 bases and J by 6 bases, with 9 bases between.

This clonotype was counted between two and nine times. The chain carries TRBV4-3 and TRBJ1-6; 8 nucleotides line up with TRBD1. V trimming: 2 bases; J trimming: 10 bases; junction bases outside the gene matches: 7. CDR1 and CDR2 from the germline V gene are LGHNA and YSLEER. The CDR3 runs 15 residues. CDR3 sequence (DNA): TGCGCCAGCAGCCAATCGGACAGGGAAGGCTCACCCCTCCACTTT. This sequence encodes CASSQSDREGSPLHF.

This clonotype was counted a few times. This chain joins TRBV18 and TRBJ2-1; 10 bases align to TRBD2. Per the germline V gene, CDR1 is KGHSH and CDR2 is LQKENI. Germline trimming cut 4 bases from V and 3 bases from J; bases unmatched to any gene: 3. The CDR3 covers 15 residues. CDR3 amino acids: CASSQLAGDYNEQFF. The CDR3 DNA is TGTGCCAGCTCACAGCTAGCGGGGGACTACAATGAGCAGTTCTTC.

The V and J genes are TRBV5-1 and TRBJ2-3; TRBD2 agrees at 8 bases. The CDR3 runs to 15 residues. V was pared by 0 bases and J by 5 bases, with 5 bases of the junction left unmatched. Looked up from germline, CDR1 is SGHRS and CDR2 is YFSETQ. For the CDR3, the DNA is TGCGCCAGCAGCTTGGCGGGACTAGACCTAGATACGCAGTATTTT. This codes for CASSLAGLDLDTQYF.

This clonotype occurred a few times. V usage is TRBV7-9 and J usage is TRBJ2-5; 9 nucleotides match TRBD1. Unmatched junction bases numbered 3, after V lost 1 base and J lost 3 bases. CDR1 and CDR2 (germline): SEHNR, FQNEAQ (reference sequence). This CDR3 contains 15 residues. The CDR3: CASSLGGQGKETQYF. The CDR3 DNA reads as TGTGCCAGCAGCTTAGGGGGACAGGGCAAAGAGACCCAGTACTTC.

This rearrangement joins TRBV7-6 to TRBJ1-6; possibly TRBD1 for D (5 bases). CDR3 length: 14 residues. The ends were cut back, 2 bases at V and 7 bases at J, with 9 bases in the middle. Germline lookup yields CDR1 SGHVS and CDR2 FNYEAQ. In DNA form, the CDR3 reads TGTGCCAGCAGCTTACGGGGCAGAAATTCACCCCTCCACTTT. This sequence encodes CASSLRGRNSPLHF.

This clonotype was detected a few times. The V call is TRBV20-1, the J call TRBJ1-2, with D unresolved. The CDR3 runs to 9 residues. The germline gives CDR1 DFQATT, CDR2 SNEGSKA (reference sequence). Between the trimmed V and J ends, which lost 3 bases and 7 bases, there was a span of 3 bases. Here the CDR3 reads CSARAGYTF. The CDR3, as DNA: TGCAGTGCTAGGGCTGGCTACACCTTC.

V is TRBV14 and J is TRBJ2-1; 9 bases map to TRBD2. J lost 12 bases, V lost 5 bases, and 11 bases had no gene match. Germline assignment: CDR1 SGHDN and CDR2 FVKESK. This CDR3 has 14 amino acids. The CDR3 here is CASSEAGGRVRQFF. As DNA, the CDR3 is TGTGCCAGCAGCGAAGCGGGAGGCAGGGTTCGGCAGTTCTTC.

CDR3 region: CASSPRRTGGSYNEQFF. Here the CDR3 DNA reads TGTGCCAGCAGCCCCCGAAGGACAGGGGGCTCCTACAATGAGCAGTTCTTC. J is TRBJ2-1 and V is TRBV5-6; 10 bases line up with TRBD1. Unmatched junction bases numbered 7, after V lost 4 bases and J lost 0 bases. Germline lookup yields CDR1 SGHDT and CDR2 YYEEEE. The CDR3 sequence is 17 residues long.

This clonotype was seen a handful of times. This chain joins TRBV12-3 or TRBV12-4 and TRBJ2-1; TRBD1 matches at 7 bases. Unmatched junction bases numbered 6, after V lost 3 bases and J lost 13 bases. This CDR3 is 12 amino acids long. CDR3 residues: CASSLGTVLQFF. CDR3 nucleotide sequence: TGTGCCAGCAGTTTGGGGACAGTACTTCAGTTCTTC.

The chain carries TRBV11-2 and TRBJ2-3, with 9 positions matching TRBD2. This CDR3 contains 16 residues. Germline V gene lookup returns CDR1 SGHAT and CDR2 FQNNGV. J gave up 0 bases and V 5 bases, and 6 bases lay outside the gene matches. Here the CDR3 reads CASSVSLAGSTDTQYF. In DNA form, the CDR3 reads TGTGCCAGCAGCGTCTCACTAGCGGGTAGCACAGATACGCAGTATTTT.

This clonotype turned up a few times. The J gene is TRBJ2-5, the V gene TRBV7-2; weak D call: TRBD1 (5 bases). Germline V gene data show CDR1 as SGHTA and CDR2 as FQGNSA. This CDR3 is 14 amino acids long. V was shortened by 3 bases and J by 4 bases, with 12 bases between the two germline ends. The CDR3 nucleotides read TGTGCCAGCAGCTTGGGTCTAAGGGGAGAGACCCAGTACTTC. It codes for CASSLGLRGETQYF.

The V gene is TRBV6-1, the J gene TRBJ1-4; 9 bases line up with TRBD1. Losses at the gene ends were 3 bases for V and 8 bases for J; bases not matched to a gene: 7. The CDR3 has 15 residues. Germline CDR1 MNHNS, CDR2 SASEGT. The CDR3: CASSETQGAREKLFF. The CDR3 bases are TGTGCCAGCAGTGAGACACAGGGGGCAAGGGAAAAACTGTTTTTT.

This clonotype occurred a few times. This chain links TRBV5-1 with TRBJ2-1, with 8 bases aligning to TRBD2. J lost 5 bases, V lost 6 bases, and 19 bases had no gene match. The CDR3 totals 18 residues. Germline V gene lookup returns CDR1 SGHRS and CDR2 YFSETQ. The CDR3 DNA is TGCGCCAGCACCCCGGGACTAGGGGGAACCATGCTCCACAATGAGCAGTTCTTC. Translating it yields CASTPGLGGTMLHNEQFF. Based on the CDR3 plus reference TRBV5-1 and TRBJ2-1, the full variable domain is KAGVTQTPRYLIKTRGQQVTLSCSPISGHRSVSWYQQTPGQGLQFLFEYFSETQRNKGNFPGRFSGRQFSNSRSEMNVSTLELGDSALYLCASTPGLGGTMLHNEQFFGPGTRLTVL.

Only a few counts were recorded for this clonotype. CDR3 loop: CASSINYEQYF. CDR3 nucleotide sequence: TGCGCCAGCAGCATAAACTACGAGCAGTACTTC. The chain carries TRBV5-1 and TRBJ2-7, with D uncertain. Per germline, CDR1 SGHRS and CDR2 YFSETQ. V was trimmed by 4 bases and J by 3 bases, leaving 5 bases between them. The CDR3 sequence is 11 residues long.

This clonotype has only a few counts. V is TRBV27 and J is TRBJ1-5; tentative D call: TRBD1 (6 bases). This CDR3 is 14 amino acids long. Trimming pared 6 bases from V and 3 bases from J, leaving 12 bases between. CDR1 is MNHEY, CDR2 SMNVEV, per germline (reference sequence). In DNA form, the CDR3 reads TGTGCCAGCAGGATACAGGGTACCAATCAGCCCCAGCATTTT. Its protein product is CASRIQGTNQPQHF.